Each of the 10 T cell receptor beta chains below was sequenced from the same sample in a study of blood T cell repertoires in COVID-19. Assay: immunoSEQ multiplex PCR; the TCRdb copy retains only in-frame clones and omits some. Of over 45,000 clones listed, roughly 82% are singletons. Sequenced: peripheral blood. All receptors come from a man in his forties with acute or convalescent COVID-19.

CDR3 loop: CASTKEAGDSYEQYF. For the CDR3, the DNA is TGTGCCAGCACTAAGGAGGCAGGGGACTCCTACGAGCAGTACTTC. This sequence joins TRBV6-5 and TRBJ2-7, with D possibly matching TRBD1 (6 bases). The V end was cut by 7 bases, the J end by 0 bases, with 16 bases between. The CDR3 length is 15 residues. The germline V gene encodes CDR1 MNHEY and CDR2 SVGAGI.

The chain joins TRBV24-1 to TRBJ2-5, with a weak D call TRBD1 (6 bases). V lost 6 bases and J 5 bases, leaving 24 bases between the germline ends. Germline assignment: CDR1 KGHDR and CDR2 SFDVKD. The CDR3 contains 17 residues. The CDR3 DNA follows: TGTGCCACCAGTAACCCCCAGGGGAAGGGGCTAGGGGAGACCCAGTACTTC. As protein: CATSNPQGKGLGETQYF.

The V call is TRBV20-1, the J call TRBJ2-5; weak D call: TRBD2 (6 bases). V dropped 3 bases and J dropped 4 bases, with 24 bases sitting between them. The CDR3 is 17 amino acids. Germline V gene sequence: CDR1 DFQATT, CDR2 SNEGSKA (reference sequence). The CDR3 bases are TGCAGTGCTAGTCCCCCCAAGAGGGCAGGGACTGCAGAGACCCAGTACTTC. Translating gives CSASPPKRAGTAETQYF.

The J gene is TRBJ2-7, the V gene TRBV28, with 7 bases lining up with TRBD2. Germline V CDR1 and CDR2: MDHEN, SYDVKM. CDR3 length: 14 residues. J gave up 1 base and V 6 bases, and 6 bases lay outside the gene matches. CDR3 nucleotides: TGTGCCAGCAGCACGGGACTACTATCCTACGAGCAGTACTTC. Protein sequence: CASSTGLLSYEQYF.

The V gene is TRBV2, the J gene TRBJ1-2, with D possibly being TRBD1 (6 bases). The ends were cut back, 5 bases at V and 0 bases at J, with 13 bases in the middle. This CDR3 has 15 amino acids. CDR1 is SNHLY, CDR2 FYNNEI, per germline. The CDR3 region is CASSRQAISNYGYTF. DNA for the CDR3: TGTGCCAGCAGTCGACAGGCGATTTCTAACTATGGCTACACCTTC.

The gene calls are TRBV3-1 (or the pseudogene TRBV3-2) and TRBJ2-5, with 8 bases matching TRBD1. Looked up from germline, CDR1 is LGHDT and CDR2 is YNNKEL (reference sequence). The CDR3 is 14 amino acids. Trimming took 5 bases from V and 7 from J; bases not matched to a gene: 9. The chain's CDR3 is CASSTTGGVGTQYF. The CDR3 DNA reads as TGTGCCAGCAGCACAACAGGGGGAGTTGGGACCCAGTACTTC.

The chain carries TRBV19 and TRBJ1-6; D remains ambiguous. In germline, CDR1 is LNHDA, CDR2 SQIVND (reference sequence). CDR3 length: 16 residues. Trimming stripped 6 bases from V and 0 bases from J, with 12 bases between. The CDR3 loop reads CASSLGESSYNSPLHF. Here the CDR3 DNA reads TGTGCCAGTAGCCTTGGAGAGAGCTCCTATAATTCACCCCTCCACTTT.

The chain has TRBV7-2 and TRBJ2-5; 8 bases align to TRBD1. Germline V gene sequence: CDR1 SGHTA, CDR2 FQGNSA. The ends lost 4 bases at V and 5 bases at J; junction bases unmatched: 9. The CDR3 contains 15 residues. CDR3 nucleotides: TGTGCCAGCAGCTCTGGCCCAGGGGGCGGTGAGACCCAGTACTTC. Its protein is CASSSGPGGGETQYF.

Here the CDR3 reads CASSPGQGGSYEQYF. CDR3 nucleotides: TGCGCCAGCAGCCCTGGACAGGGTGGCTCCTACGAGCAGTACTTC. The V gene is TRBV5-1, the J gene TRBJ2-7; 8 bases are shared with TRBD1. The V and J ends lost 4 bases and 0 bases, in that order; junction bases with no gene match: 6. From germline, CDR1 is SGHRS and CDR2 YFSETQ. This CDR3 region has 15 residues.

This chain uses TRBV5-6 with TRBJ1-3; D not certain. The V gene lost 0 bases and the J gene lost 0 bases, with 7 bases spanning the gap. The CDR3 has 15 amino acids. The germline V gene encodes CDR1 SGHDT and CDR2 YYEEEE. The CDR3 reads CASSLAGSSGNTIYF. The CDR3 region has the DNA TGTGCCAGCAGCTTGGCTGGGAGCTCTGGAAACACCATATATTTT.